This T cell receptor beta chain appears in the sequencing data of a study of T cells in Graves' hyperthyroidism and ophthalmopathy. The overall study: Peripheral blood sampling occurred at initial diagnosis, before any treatment. Study outcomes and limitations: Most thyroid clonotypes expanded above 0.001 were also detected in blood. Ophthalmopathy and stable hyperthyroidism were told apart by a 13 V-J model.

This clonotype has at least ten counts. Its specificity is unknown. Diagnoses were made from clinical symptoms, serum measures (thyroxine and TRAb), thyroid ultrasound and orbital computed tomography. Per the germline V gene, CDR1 is SGHTA and CDR2 is FQGNSA. CDR3 size: 17 residues. Unmatched junction bases numbered 15, after V lost 4 bases and J lost 6 bases. Amplified TCR beta CDR3 regions derived from RNA transcripts. First-round RT-PCR with HTBI primers amplified the TCR CDR3 region. TCRdb re-called the multiplex PCR reads through MiXCR, storing one row per CDR3 protein. The table has roughly 630,000 distinct CDR3 sequences, 15% to 18% seen once.

The sequenced sample consisted of blood. This receptor was obtained from a woman aged 25 to 39 with Graves' hyperthyroidism. The gene calls are TRBV7-2 and TRBJ2-1; 7 positions agree with TRBD2. The DNA for the CDR3 is TGTGCCAGCAGCTCCAGCGCTCGTGTCGGCGGGAGCAATGAGCAGTTCTTC. This gives the protein CASSSSARVGGSNEQFF.